This is a list of T cell receptor beta chains from one sample in a study of T cell changes during pregnancy in multiple sclerosis. Repertoires were generated with immunoSEQ multiplex PCR, while TCRdb's copy carries only in-frame clones and drops some. The repertoire holds 25,000 or so clones, 90% to 95% seen once, with about 6.3% in the top ten. Sequencing used CD8+ T cells from peripheral blood mononuclear cells, obtained before pregnancy. The receptors were gathered from a female donor with multiple sclerosis, enrolled in a pregnancy study. The CDR3 runs from the conserved cysteine through the conserved F or W. Each record gives: J gene, D gene, clone size, CDR3 length, V gene, CDR3 DNA, CDR3 protein. The D gene is left open where the match is weak. Size is stated for part of the rows, as once, few or many counts, or as a class when the clone is expanded.

J: TRBJ1-3; D: .; size: .; length: 15; V: TRBV5-5; DNA: TGTGCCAGCAGCGGAGGGAAGAGCTCTGGAAACACCATATATTTT; CDR3: CASSGGKSSGNTIYF
J: TRBJ2-2; D: TRBD1; size: .; length: 18; V: TRBV19; DNA: TGTGCCAGTAGTACGGGACAGGGTATAGCTTCGGACACCGGGGAGCTGTTTTTT; CDR3: CASSTGQGIASDTGELFF
J: TRBJ1-2; D: TRBD1; size: .; length: 16; V: TRBV7-2; DNA: TGTGCCAGCAGCTTAGCTGTGGACAGGGAGATCTATGGCTACACCTTC; CDR3: CASSLAVDREIYGYTF
J: TRBJ2-3; D: TRBD1; size: .; length: 15; V: TRBV7-3; DNA: TGTGCCAGCAGCCCAACAGGGGGCAGGACAGATACGCAGTATTTT; CDR3: CASSPTGGRTDTQYF
J: TRBJ1-3; D: TRBD1; size: .; length: 13; V: TRBV10-3; DNA: TGTGCCATCAGCAACAGGGGAGAGGACACCATATATTTT; CDR3: CAISNRGEDTIYF
J: TRBJ2-2; D: .; size: .; length: 17; V: TRBV13; DNA: TGTGCCAGCAGCTCCTCCGGGACAACCTCTTGGGGCGGGGAGCTGTTTTTT; CDR3: CASSSSGTTSWGGELFF
J: TRBJ1-1; D: .; size: .; length: 15; V: TRBV9; DNA: TGTGCCAGCAGCGTAGGAGGGAACATGAACACTGAAGCTTTCTTT; CDR3: CASSVGGNMNTEAFF
J: TRBJ2-3; D: TRBD2; size: .; length: 16; V: TRBV4-3; DNA: TGCGCCAGCAGCCAAGAAGGCACTAGCGCACTAGATACGCAGTATTTT; CDR3: CASSQEGTSALDTQYF
J: TRBJ2-3; D: .; size: .; length: 14; V: TRBV7-3; DNA: TGTGCCAGCAGCCCTGGGCCCAGCACAGATACGCAGTATTTT; CDR3: CASSPGPSTDTQYF
J: TRBJ2-1; D: .; size: few; length: 16; V: TRBV15; DNA: TGTGCCACCAGCAGAGATCGGAAGGGAGGTTACAATGAGCAGTTCTTC; CDR3: CATSRDRKGGYNEQFF
J: TRBJ2-7; D: TRBD2; size: .; length: 15; V: TRBV4-2; DNA: TGTGCCAGCAGCCAAGGGGCTAGCGGGAGTTACGAGCAGTACTTC; CDR3: CASSQGASGSYEQYF
J: TRBJ2-2; D: .; size: .; length: 17; V: TRBV12-2; DNA: TGTGCAAGTCGTCGGGGACTAGCGGGAGGGCAGGGCGGGGAGCTGTTTTTT; CDR3: CASRRGLAGGQGGELFF
J: TRBJ1-4; D: .; size: .; length: 15; V: TRBV11-2; DNA: TGTGCCAGCAGCCTAGGTGGGGCCCGCGGTGAAAAACTGTTTTTT; CDR3: CASSLGGARGEKLFF
J: TRBJ2-1; D: .; size: .; length: 14; V: TRBV15; DNA: TGTGCCACCAATCCGGAGGGGTCTACAAGTGAGCAGTTCTTC; CDR3: CATNPEGSTSEQFF
J: TRBJ2-7; D: TRBD2; size: .; length: 15; V: TRBV28; DNA: TGTGCCAGCAGTTTAGTAGCGGGAGTAGGGTACGAGCAGTACTTC; CDR3: CASSLVAGVGYEQYF
J: TRBJ1-2; D: .; size: once; length: 16; V: TRBV30; DNA: TGTGCCTGGAGTAGTATAACGGACAGCCGAACCTATGGCTACACCTTC; CDR3: CAWSSITDSRTYGYTF
J: TRBJ2-4; D: TRBD2; size: .; length: 14; V: TRBV5-8; DNA: TGTGCCAGACCCGGGACTAGCGGATTAAACATTCAGTACTTC; CDR3: CARPGTSGLNIQYF
J: TRBJ1-6; D: .; size: .; length: 13; V: TRBV5-6; DNA: TGTGCCAGCAGCTTGCTCTATAATTCACCCCTCCACTTT; CDR3: CASSLLYNSPLHF
J: TRBJ1-1; D: TRBD1; size: .; length: 15; V: TRBV6-6; DNA: TGTGCCAGCAGTGCCCGGGACAGGGGGGTTCCTGAAGCTTTCTTT; CDR3: CASSARDRGVPEAFF
J: TRBJ2-1; D: TRBD2; size: .; length: 17; V: TRBV7-9; DNA: TGTGCCAGCTGGGAGAGCGGGAGGTCCGGTGAATACAATGAGCAGTTCTTC; CDR3: CASWESGRSGEYNEQFF
J: TRBJ2-3; D: TRBD1; size: .; length: 16; V: TRBV6-6; DNA: TGTGCCAGCAGCAACTGGGGACAGGGGGCAACAGGTACGCAGTATTTT; CDR3: CASSNWGQGATGTQYF
J: TRBJ2-7; D: TRBD2; size: .; length: 16; V: TRBV11-2; DNA: TGTGCCAGCACCCTAGCGGGAGGCCCTCTCTCCTACGAGCAGTACTTC; CDR3: CASTLAGGPLSYEQYF
J: TRBJ1-2; D: TRBD1; size: medium-sized; length: 16; V: TRBV4-1; DNA: TGCGCCAGCAGCCAGAGACAGGGTGATATGAACTATGGCTACACCTTC; CDR3: CASSQRQGDMNYGYTF
J: TRBJ2-1; D: .; size: .; length: 15; V: TRBV28; DNA: TGTGCCAGCAGCCCTCCCCGCGAGGTCCTTAATGAGCAGTTCTTC; CDR3: CASSPPREVLNEQFF
J: TRBJ2-1; D: .; size: .; length: 13; V: TRBV5-6; DNA: TGTGCCAGCAGCTTGGATCCGGGGAATGAGCAGTTCTTC; CDR3: CASSLDPGNEQFF
J: TRBJ1-5; D: .; size: .; length: 16; V: TRBV28; DNA: TGTGCCAGCAGTTTCCCGGGAACCGGGGGCAATCAGCCCCAGCATTTT; CDR3: CASSFPGTGGNQPQHF
J: TRBJ2-7; D: TRBD2; size: .; length: 14; V: TRBV5-1; DNA: TGCGCCAGCAGCTTGGAAAGCGGGAGGTACGAGCAGTACTTC; CDR3: CASSLESGRYEQYF
J: TRBJ1-3; D: .; size: .; length: 17; V: TRBV4-1; DNA: TGCGCCAGCAGCCAAGCATGGGGGGTCGTTCCTGGAAACACCATATATTTT; CDR3: CASSQAWGVVPGNTIYF
J: TRBJ2-5; D: .; size: .; length: 13; V: TRBV27; DNA: TGTGCCAGCAGTTCGGACAGTCAAGAGACCCAGTACTTC; CDR3: CASSSDSQETQYF
J: TRBJ1-1; D: TRBD1; size: .; length: 14; V: TRBV19; DNA: TGTGCCACCACACAGGGGGCAACGAACACTGAAGCTTTCTTT; CDR3: CATTQGATNTEAFF
J: TRBJ2-1; D: .; size: once; length: 17; V: TRBV7-2; DNA: TGTGCCAGCAGTTCAGACAGGTCCGGAAGCTCCTACAATGAGCAGTTCTTC; CDR3: CASSSDRSGSSYNEQFF
J: TRBJ2-5; D: TRBD2; size: .; length: 14; V: TRBV6-5; DNA: TGTGCCGGCAGCCGGGACTACCACCAAGAGACCCAGTACTTC; CDR3: CAGSRDYHQETQYF
J: TRBJ2-2; D: .; size: .; length: 15; V: TRBV9; DNA: TGTGCCAGCAGCGTAGTAGGGACTAACACCGGGGAGCTGTTTTTT; CDR3: CASSVVGTNTGELFF
J: TRBJ2-3; D: TRBD2; size: .; length: 16; V: TRBV2; DNA: TGTGCCAGCAGTCAACCTTTTAGCGGGATGGCAGATACGCAGTATTTT; CDR3: CASSQPFSGMADTQYF
J: TRBJ1-4; D: TRBD1; size: .; length: 14; V: TRBV7-9; DNA: TGTGCCAGCAGCCCGGGGACAGCAAATGAAAAACTGTTTTTT; CDR3: CASSPGTANEKLFF
J: TRBJ2-2; D: .; size: .; length: 16; V: TRBV19; DNA: TGTGCCAGTAGTCGGCAGAAGCTAGCACGCACCGGGGAGCTGTTTTTT; CDR3: CASSRQKLARTGELFF
J: TRBJ2-1; D: TRBD1; size: .; length: 15; V: TRBV5-1; DNA: TGCGCCAGCAGCTTGGCGGGACAGAGTCTTAATGAGCAGTTCTTC; CDR3: CASSLAGQSLNEQFF
J: TRBJ2-7; D: .; size: .; length: 14; V: TRBV27; DNA: TGTGCCAGTTCGGGGGGCAGGGTTGTCTACGAGCAGTACTTC; CDR3: CASSGGRVVYEQYF
J: TRBJ2-3; D: TRBD2; size: once; length: 16; V: TRBV7-6; DNA: TGTGCCAGCAGCTCTTGGACTAGCGGGGACACAGATACGCAGTATTTT; CDR3: CASSSWTSGDTDTQYF
J: TRBJ2-1; D: .; size: once; length: 13; V: TRBV4-1; DNA: TGCGCCAGCAGCCAAAGACAGACCTACGAGCAGTTCTTC; CDR3: CASSQRQTYEQFF
J: TRBJ1-1; D: .; size: few; length: 16; V: TRBV5-5; DNA: TGTGCCAGCAGCTTGGCCTGGAGGGCAGGGAACACTGAAGCTTTCTTT; CDR3: CASSLAWRAGNTEAFF
J: TRBJ2-3; D: .; size: .; length: 16; V: TRBV4-3; DNA: TGCGCCAGCAGCCAAGACCGCCTAGCCGGCCTAGATACGCAGTATTTT; CDR3: CASSQDRLAGLDTQYF
J: TRBJ1-1; D: .; size: .; length: 12; V: TRBV29-1; DNA: TGCAGCGTTCCAGGGATGAACACTGAAGCTTTCTTT; CDR3: CSVPGMNTEAFF
J: TRBJ1-3; D: .; size: .; length: 12; V: TRBV5-8; DNA: TGTGCCAGCAGCTTACAGGGTAACACCATATATTTT; CDR3: CASSLQGNTIYF
J: TRBJ2-7; D: TRBD2; size: once; length: 17; V: TRBV7-9; DNA: TGTGCCAGCAGCTTAGGGTACGGGACTAGCCAAACCTACGAGCAGTACTTC; CDR3: CASSLGYGTSQTYEQYF
J: TRBJ2-7; D: TRBD1; size: few; length: 15; V: TRBV7-2; DNA: TGTGCCAGCAGCTTCCCAGACAGGGGGCGCGACGAGCAGTACTTC; CDR3: CASSFPDRGRDEQYF
J: TRBJ2-1; D: TRBD1; size: once; length: 12; V: TRBV19; DNA: TGTGCCAGTAGTCCCAACAGGGGGTGGCTTTTCTTC; CDR3: CASSPNRGWLFF
J: TRBJ2-3; D: .; size: few; length: 14; V: TRBV6-4; DNA: TGTGCCAGCAGTTCCGGGACTAGCACAGATACGCAGTATTTT; CDR3: CASSSGTSTDTQYF
J: TRBJ2-7; D: TRBD2; size: .; length: 17; V: TRBV12-5; DNA: TGTGCTAGTGGTTTGGTAGTGAGCGGGAGTCCTTTTTACGAGCAGTACTTC; CDR3: CASGLVVSGSPFYEQYF
J: TRBJ2-3; D: TRBD2; size: .; length: 18; V: TRBV7-9; DNA: TGTGCCAGCAGCCACACCGGGACTAGCGGCTTCTTCACAGATACGCAGTATTTT; CDR3: CASSHTGTSGFFTDTQYF